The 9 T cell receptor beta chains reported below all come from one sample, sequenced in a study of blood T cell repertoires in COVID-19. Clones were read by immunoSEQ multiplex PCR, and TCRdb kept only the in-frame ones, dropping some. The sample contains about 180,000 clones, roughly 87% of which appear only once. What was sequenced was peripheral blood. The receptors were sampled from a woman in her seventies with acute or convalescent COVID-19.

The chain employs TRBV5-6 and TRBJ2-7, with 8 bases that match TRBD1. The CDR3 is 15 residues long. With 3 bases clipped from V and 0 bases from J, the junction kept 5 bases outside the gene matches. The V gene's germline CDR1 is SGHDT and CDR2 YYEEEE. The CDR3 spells CASSSTGQVSYEQYF. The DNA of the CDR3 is TGTGCCAGCAGCTCGACGGGACAGGTCTCCTACGAGCAGTACTTC.

The CDR3 region is CASSFRGLAGTDTQYF. CDR3 nucleotides: TGTGCCAGCAGCTTCAGGGGACTAGCGGGGACAGATACGCAGTATTTT. The rearrangement links TRBV11-2 to TRBJ2-3; 13 nucleotides align to TRBD2. The J segment lost 3 bases and the V segment lost 3 bases, leaving 3 bases of the junction unmatched. Germline V gene data show CDR1 as SGHAT and CDR2 as FQNNGV. This CDR3 comprises 16 residues.

CDR3 DNA sequence: TGTGCCAGCAGTTTTAGGAGAGAGACCCAGTACTTC. Translating gives CASSFRRETQYF. The genes are TRBV28 and TRBJ2-5; D uncertain. The V gene lost 3 bases and the J gene lost 4 bases, with 6 bases spanning the gap. CDR3 size: 12 residues. Germline CDR1 is MDHEN and CDR2 is SYDVKM.

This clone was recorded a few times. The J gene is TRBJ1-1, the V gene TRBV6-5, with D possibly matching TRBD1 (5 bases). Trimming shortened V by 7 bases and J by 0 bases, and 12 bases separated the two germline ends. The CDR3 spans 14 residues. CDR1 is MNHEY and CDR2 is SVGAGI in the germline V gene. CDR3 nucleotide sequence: TGTGCCAGCAAGGTTGGGGGGATGAACACTGAAGCTTTCTTT. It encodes CASKVGGMNTEAFF.

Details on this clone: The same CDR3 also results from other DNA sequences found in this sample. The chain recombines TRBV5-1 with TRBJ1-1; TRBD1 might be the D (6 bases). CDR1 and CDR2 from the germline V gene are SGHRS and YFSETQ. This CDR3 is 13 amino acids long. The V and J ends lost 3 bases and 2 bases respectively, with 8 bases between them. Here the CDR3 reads CASSSQGNTEAFF. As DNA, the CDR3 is TGCGCCAGCAGCTCACAGGGTAACACTGAAGCTTTCTTT.

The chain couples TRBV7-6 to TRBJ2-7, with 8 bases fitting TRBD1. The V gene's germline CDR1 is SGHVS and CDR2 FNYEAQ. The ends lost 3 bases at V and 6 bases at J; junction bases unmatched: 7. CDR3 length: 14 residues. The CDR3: CASSFEWTGFEQYF. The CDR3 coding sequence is TGTGCCAGCAGCTTTGAATGGACAGGGTTCGAGCAGTACTTC. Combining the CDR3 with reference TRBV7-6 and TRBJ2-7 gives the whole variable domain GAGVSQSPRYKVTKRGQDVALRCDPISGHVSLYWYRQALGQGPEFLTYFNYEAQQDKSGLPNDRFSAERPEGSISTLTIQRTEQRDSAMYRCASSFEWTGFEQYFGPGTRLTVT.

CDR3 DNA sequence: TGTGCCAGCAGCTTAGCTAGCGGGGGGCACAATGAGCAGTTCTTC. Amino acids: CASSLASGGHNEQFF. The rearrangement links TRBV11-2 to TRBJ2-1; TRBD2 aligns across 11 bases. Trimming cost V 1 base and J 5 bases; bases outside gene matches: 1. CDR1 and CDR2 (germline): SGHAT, FQNNGV. The CDR3 has 15 amino acids.

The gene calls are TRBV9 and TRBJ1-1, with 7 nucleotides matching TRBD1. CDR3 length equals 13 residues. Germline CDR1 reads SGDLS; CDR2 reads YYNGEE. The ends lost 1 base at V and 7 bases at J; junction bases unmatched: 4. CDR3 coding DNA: TGTGCCAGCAGCGTAAGTCAGGGGGGTGAAGCTTTCTTT. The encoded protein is CASSVSQGGEAFF.

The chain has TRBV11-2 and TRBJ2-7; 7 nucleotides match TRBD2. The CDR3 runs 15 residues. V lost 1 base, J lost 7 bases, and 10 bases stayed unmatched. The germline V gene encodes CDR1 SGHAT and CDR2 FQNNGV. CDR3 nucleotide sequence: TGTGCCAGCAGCTTAGTCGGGTCGGTAGCGGGTGAGCAGTACTTC. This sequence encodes CASSLVGSVAGEQYF.